The 26 T cell receptor beta chains presented below share a single source sample, sequenced in a study of OX40 agonist ivuxolimab in advanced cancers. Some clones are missing from TCRdb's copy, which holds only in-frame ones; the method was immunoSEQ multiplex PCR. The sample carries around 99,000 clones, more than 85% recorded once. This specimen consisted of CD4+ or CD8+ T cells sorted from blood, obtained in a trial of the OX40 agonist ivuxolimab. The receptors derive from an adult with an advanced solid tumor such as melanoma, head and neck, liver or kidney cancer.

V usage is TRBV5-1 and J usage is TRBJ2-3, with 10 nucleotides matching TRBD2. This CDR3 comprises 15 residues. Germline V gene sequence: CDR1 SGHRS, CDR2 YFSETQ. The trim removed 4 bases at V and 3 bases at J, leaving 5 bases unmatched. The CDR3 sequence is CASSLAGARTDTQYF. The CDR3, as DNA: TGCGCCAGCAGCCTAGCGGGAGCAAGGACAGATACGCAGTATTTT.

This clone was detected once. The rearrangement uses TRBV28 and TRBJ1-4, with a weak D call TRBD1 (6 bases). The germline V gene encodes CDR1 MDHEN and CDR2 SYDVKM. V gave up 0 bases and J gave up 3 bases, with 8 bases separating them. This CDR3 spans 15 amino acids. The CDR3 region is CASSLWDRANEKLFF. The CDR3 DNA reads as TGTGCCAGCAGTTTATGGGACAGAGCTAATGAAAAACTGTTTTTT.

The rearrangement uses TRBV28 and TRBJ2-7; unclear D gene. The CDR3 is 15 residues long. Trimming removed 5 bases from V and 4 bases from J, with 18 bases in between. Germline values: CDR1 MDHEN, CDR2 SYDVKM. CDR3 region: CASSPGKSELYEQYF. CDR3 nucleotides: TGTGCCAGCAGTCCTGGGAAGTCGGAGCTTTACGAGCAGTACTTC.

V is TRBV6-1 and J is TRBJ2-7, with 7 bases lining up with TRBD1. The CDR3 has 13 residues. Germline V CDR1 and CDR2: MNHNS, SASEGT. V lost 6 bases, J lost 4 bases, and 6 bases stayed unmatched. The chain's CDR3 is CASSPGQTYEQYF. The CDR3 nucleotides read TGTGCCAGCAGCCCGGGACAGACATACGAGCAGTACTTC.

The chain carries TRBV6-6 and TRBJ1-1; 8 positions agree with TRBD1. Trimming took 6 bases from V and 0 from J; bases not matched to a gene: 6. This CDR3 has 15 residues. Germline V gives CDR1 MNHNY, CDR2 SVGAGI (reference sequence). This chain's CDR3 is CASSPTGALNTEAFF. In DNA, the CDR3 is TGTGCCAGCAGCCCGACAGGGGCCCTGAACACTGAAGCTTTCTTT.

The chain joins TRBV30 to TRBJ2-7; 7 bases map to TRBD2. Germline V gene data show CDR1 as GTSNPN and CDR2 as SVGIG (reference sequence). The ends lost 4 bases at V and 1 base at J; junction bases unmatched: 7. The CDR3 is 14 residues long. This chain's CDR3 is CAWTVGGFSYEQYF. CDR3 DNA: TGTGCCTGGACAGTCGGGGGGTTTTCCTACGAGCAGTACTTC.

Only a few counts were recorded for this clone. Other DNA sequences within the sample encode an identical CDR3. V is TRBV7-2 and J is TRBJ1-5, with 8 bases that match TRBD1. The germline gives CDR1 SGHTA, CDR2 FQGNSA. CDR3 size: 14 residues. J gave up 2 bases and V 3 bases, and 0 bases lay outside the gene matches. In nucleotides, the CDR3 is TGTGCCAGCAGCTTGGACAGGGGCAATCAGCCCCAGCATTTT. The encoded protein is CASSLDRGNQPQHF.

The chain joins TRBV7-2 to TRBJ2-5, with D possibly being TRBD2 (5 bases). Trimming took off 7 bases at V and 5 bases at J, with 23 bases between the two ends. This CDR3 is 16 amino acids long. Per germline, CDR1 SGHTA and CDR2 FQGNSA. The CDR3 region is CASTFNGVAIGETQYF. Here the CDR3 DNA reads TGTGCCAGCACCTTCAACGGGGTTGCGATAGGGGAGACCCAGTACTTC. Combining the CDR3 with reference TRBV7-2 and TRBJ2-5 gives the whole variable domain GAGVSQSPSNKVTEKGKDVELRCDPISGHTALYWYRQSLGQGLEFLIYFQGNSAPDKSGLPSDRFSAERTGGSVSTLTIQRTQQEDSAVYLCASTFNGVAIGETQYFGPGTRLLVL.

V and J are TRBV7-9 and TRBJ1-4; TRBD1 agrees at 7 bases. The V segment lost 5 bases and the J segment 3 bases; nucleotides outside the gene matches: 3. The CDR3 has 14 amino acids. The V gene's germline CDR1 is SEHNR and CDR2 FQNEAQ (reference sequence). The DNA for the CDR3 is TGTGCCAGCAGCCTGGGACAGCCTAATGAAAAACTGTTTTTT. This translates into CASSLGQPNEKLFF.

The V call is TRBV6-5, the J call TRBJ1-2, with D possibly matching TRBD1 (5 bases). This CDR3 region has 14 residues. Germline CDR1 and CDR2: MNHEY and SVGAGI. Trimming stripped 7 bases from V and 0 bases from J, with 12 bases between. As DNA, the CDR3 is TGTGCCAGCACCTCCGGGGGGACTAACTATGGCTACACCTTC. It yields the protein CASTSGGTNYGYTF.

This chain joins TRBV7-9 and TRBJ1-3; TRBD1 agrees at 10 bases. Looked up from germline, CDR1 is SEHNR and CDR2 is FQNEAQ (reference sequence). V lost 5 bases and J lost 6; bases outside the gene matches: 7. This CDR3 has 15 amino acids. The CDR3 DNA sequence: TGTGCCAGCAGCCAGGACAGGGGGAACGAAAACACCATATATTTT. This encodes CASSQDRGNENTIYF.

The V call is TRBV6-5, the J call TRBJ2-4; D unresolved. V was shortened by 0 bases and J by 0 bases, with 9 bases between the two germline ends. Germline V gene lookup returns CDR1 MNHEY and CDR2 SVGAGI. This CDR3 is 16 amino acids long. The CDR3 region has the DNA TGTGCCAGCAGTTACTCGGTAGGGTTAGCCAAAAACATTCAGTACTTC. Amino acids: CASSYSVGLAKNIQYF.

The gene calls are TRBV5-4 and TRBJ2-1, with D possibly TRBD1 on 5 matching bases. V was shortened by 0 bases and J by 5 bases, with 9 bases between the two germline ends. Germline loops: CDR1 SGHNT, CDR2 YYREEE (reference sequence). CDR3 length equals 14 residues. CDR3 sequence (DNA): TGTGCCAGCAGCTTGGAACAGGTAAACAATGAGCAGTTCTTC. Protein sequence: CASSLEQVNNEQFF. The full variable domain, rest sourced from reference TRBV5-4 and TRBJ2-1, is ETGVTQSPTHLIKTRGQQVTLRCSSQSGHNTVSWYQQALGQGPQFIFQYYREEENGRGNFPPRFSGLQFPNYSSELNVNALELDDSALYLCASSLEQVNNEQFFGPGTRLTVL.

This chain links TRBV27 with TRBJ2-4; D remains unclear. The CDR3 runs to 12 residues. The germline V gene encodes CDR1 MNHEY and CDR2 SMNVEV (reference sequence). The V end was cut by 4 bases, the J end by 5 bases, with 6 bases between. CDR3 nucleotides: TGTGCCAGCAGTTCCGGGCAAAACATTCAGTACTTC. Translating it yields CASSSGQNIQYF.

The rearrangement joins TRBV9 to TRBJ2-1; D is perhaps TRBD1 or TRBD2 (5 bases each). From germline, CDR1 is SGDLS and CDR2 YYNGEE. The CDR3 length is 15 residues. V shed 0 bases and J shed 4 bases, with 11 bases lying between them. The CDR3 sequence: CASSVGGGHYNEQFF. CDR3 nucleotides: TGTGCCAGCAGCGTAGGTGGGGGTCATTACAATGAGCAGTTCTTC.

This rearrangement joins TRBV15 to TRBJ2-5, with D perhaps TRBD2 (5 bases). Trimming took off 5 bases at V and 4 bases at J, with 17 bases between the two ends. Germline V lookup: CDR1 LNHNV, CDR2 YYDKDF (reference sequence). CDR3 length: 15 amino acids. The CDR3 nucleotides are TGTGCCACCAGCCCGAGGGCAGTAATAAGAGAGACCCAGTACTTC. Amino acids: CATSPRAVIRETQYF.

Only one count was recorded for this clone. The genes are TRBV20-1 and TRBJ2-1; D unclear. CDR1 and CDR2 from the germline V gene are DFQATT and SNEGSKA (reference sequence). This CDR3 comprises 11 residues. V was trimmed by 3 bases and J by 10 bases, leaving 10 bases between them. CDR3 nucleotides: TGCAGTGCTAGTAGGCTCGCCGAGCAGTTCTTC. Translation gives CSASRLAEQFF.

The J gene is TRBJ1-5, the V gene TRBV2; D uncertain. CDR1 is SNHLY, CDR2 FYNNEI, per germline. Between the trimmed V and J ends, which lost 6 bases and 4 bases, there was a span of 10 bases. The CDR3 consists of 13 residues. The CDR3 spells CASRAVQNQPQHF. In DNA, the CDR3 is TGTGCCAGCAGAGCCGTACAGAATCAGCCCCAGCATTTT. The variable domain in full, completed from reference TRBV2 and TRBJ1-5, reads EPEVTQTPSHQVTQMGQEVILRCVPISNHLYFYWYRQILGQKVEFLVSFYNNEISEKSEIFDDQFSVERPDGSNFTLKIRSTKLEDSAMYFCASRAVQNQPQHFGDGTRLSIL.

This chain joins TRBV2 and TRBJ2-5; TRBD1 matches 7 bases. Near its end, the DNA agrees better with TRBJ2-7, so the J call may be wrong. CDR3 size: 14 residues. CDR1 and CDR2 (germline): SNHLY, FYNNEI. The CDR3 region has the DNA TGTGCCAGCACCCTGACAGGGATCTTCTACGAGCAGTACTTC. Its protein product is CASTLTGIFYEQYF.

The V gene is TRBV2, the J gene TRBJ1-5, with D hard to call. Per the germline V gene, CDR1 is SNHLY and CDR2 is FYNNEI. The CDR3 sequence is 14 residues long. V was cut by 7 bases and J by 0 bases, with 10 bases left in between. The CDR3 here is CASNFQFSNQPQHF. The CDR3 coding sequence is TGTGCCAGCAATTTCCAGTTTAGCAATCAGCCCCAGCATTTT.

V gene TRBV7-3 combines with J gene TRBJ2-2; D is possibly TRBD1 (7 bases). CDR3 length: 16 residues. Trimming took off 5 bases at V and 5 bases at J, with 18 bases between the two ends. CDR1 SGHTA and CDR2 FQGTGA come from the germline V gene. The chain's CDR3 is CASSPTLQGRTGELFF. CDR3 sequence (DNA): TGTGCCAGCAGCCCTACTCTACAGGGGAGGACCGGGGAGCTGTTTTTT.

The CDR3 sequence is CASSVGAISNQPQHF. The CDR3 bases are TGTGCCAGCAGCGTAGGTGCGATTAGCAATCAGCCCCAGCATTTT. The V call is TRBV9, the J call TRBJ1-5, with D unclear. V gave up 0 bases and J gave up 0 bases, with 7 bases separating them. The CDR3 is 15 amino acids. Germline lookup yields CDR1 SGDLS and CDR2 YYNGEE.

The rearrangement joins TRBV18 to TRBJ2-7, with 10 bases aligning to TRBD1. V trimming: 2 bases; J trimming: 4 bases; junction bases outside the gene matches: 11. The CDR3 consists of 17 residues. CDR1 and CDR2 (germline): KGHSH, LQKENI. CDR3 region: CASSPFSGTGARYEQYF. CDR3 bases: TGTGCCAGCTCACCATTCTCCGGGACAGGGGCTCGATACGAGCAGTACTTC. The entire variable domain, with the rest obtained from reference TRBV18 and TRBJ2-7, is as follows: NAGVMQNPRHLVRRRGQEARLRCSPMKGHSHVYWYRQLPEEGLKFMVYLQKENIIDESGMPKERFSAEFPKEGPSILRIQQVVRGDSAAYFCASSPFSGTGARYEQYFGPGTRLTVT.

This clone was seen more than once but under ten times. The chain employs TRBV11-3 and TRBJ2-1; D may be TRBD1 (5 bases). This CDR3 has 16 amino acids. V lost 4 bases and J lost 6, with 19 bases in between. Per germline, CDR1 SGHNT and CDR2 YENEEA. In DNA, the CDR3 is TGTGCCAGCAGCTCCCCTCGGCAGGGAATAGTCAATGAGCAGTTCTTC. Translating gives CASSSPRQGIVNEQFF.

This rearrangement joins TRBV9 to TRBJ1-5; D may be TRBD1 (6 bases). V lost 4 bases to trimming and J lost 6 bases, with 14 bases between them. Per germline, CDR1 SGDLS and CDR2 YYNGEE. The CDR3 extends over 14 amino acids. CDR3 amino acids: CASSPSGGAQPQHF. In nucleotides, the CDR3 is TGTGCCAGCAGCCCTTCGGGGGGCGCTCAGCCCCAGCATTTT.

The chain is built from TRBV4-3 and TRBJ2-3; 9 positions agree with TRBD2. V was pared by 2 bases and J by 2 bases, with 5 bases of the junction left unmatched. The CDR3 extends over 16 amino acids. Germline CDR1 LGHNA, CDR2 YSLEER. CDR3: CASSQLAGSATDTQYF. The CDR3 bases are TGCGCCAGCAGCCAACTAGCGGGATCCGCCACAGATACGCAGTATTTT.